These T cell receptor beta chains were read from a single sample in a study of blood T cell repertoires in COVID-19. Method: immunoSEQ multiplex PCR; TCRdb's copy keeps in-frame clones and lacks some. Of about 280,000 clones in the sample, roughly 90% were seen once. Source material: peripheral blood. The source is a woman aged 25 to 39 with COVID-19, enrolled during active disease. The conserved cysteine and the conserved F or W are not part of the CDR3 here. Some rows mark clone size as missing; the rest say once, few, many or name a class of expanded clone.

>TRBV30|TRBJ2-6|-
AWSVTGSGANVLT
>TRBV19|TRBJ1-1|-
ASSTVQGKGTEAF
>TRBV6-5|TRBJ2-5|-
ASRTGGRETQY
>TRBV7-8|TRBJ2-5|-
ASSPRGAQVLGRETQY
>TRBV30|TRBJ1-3|-
AWSVSIRVGNTIY
>TRBV10-2|TRBJ2-1|-
ASGMTSGRSNEQF
>TRBV6-6|TRBJ2-1|-
ASSYSLGGHNEQF
>TRBV6-6|TRBJ1-1|-
ASSYSTSGEAF
>TRBV29-1|TRBJ2-3|-
SAGVREADTQY
>TRBV10-1|TRBJ2-2|-
ASGGADTGELF
>TRBV6-5|TRBJ2-3|few
ASSSQGPTDTQY
>TRBV3-1/TRBV3-2|TRBJ2-5|few
ASSQEETSGRKTQY